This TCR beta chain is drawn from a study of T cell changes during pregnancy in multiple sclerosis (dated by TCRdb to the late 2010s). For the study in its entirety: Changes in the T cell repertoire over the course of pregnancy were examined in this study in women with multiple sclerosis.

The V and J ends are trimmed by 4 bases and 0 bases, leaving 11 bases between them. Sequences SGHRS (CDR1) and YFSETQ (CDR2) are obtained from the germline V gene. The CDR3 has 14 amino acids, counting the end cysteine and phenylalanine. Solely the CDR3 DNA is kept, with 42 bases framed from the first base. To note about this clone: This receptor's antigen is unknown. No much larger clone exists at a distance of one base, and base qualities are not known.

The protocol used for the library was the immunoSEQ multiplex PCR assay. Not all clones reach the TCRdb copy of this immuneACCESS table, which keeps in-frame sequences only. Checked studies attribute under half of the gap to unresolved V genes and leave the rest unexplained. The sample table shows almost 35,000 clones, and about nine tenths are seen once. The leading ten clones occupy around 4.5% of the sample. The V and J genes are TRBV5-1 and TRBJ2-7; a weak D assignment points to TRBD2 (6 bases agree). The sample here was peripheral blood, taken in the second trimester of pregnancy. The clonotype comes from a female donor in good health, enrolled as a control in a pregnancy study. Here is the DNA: TGCGCCAGCAGCGACTACGGGAGCTCCTACGAGCAGTACTTC. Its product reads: CASSDYGSSYEQYF.